The clone carrying this TCR beta chain was seen many times. This entry is derived from a study of neurological immune-mediated disorders. The CDR3 extends over 15 amino acids. With 1 base clipped from V and 4 bases from J, the junction kept 6 bases outside the gene matches. From germline, CDR1 is DFQATT and CDR2 SNEGSKA (reference sequence). TCRdb passed the 5' RACE reads through MiXCR, listing each CDR3 protein once. The sample has about 40,000 distinct CDR3 sequences, 2.5% seen once. The chain carries TRBV20-1 and TRBJ2-3; 9 bases line up with TRBD1. The source material was PBMCs. This TCR was sampled from a man aged 50 or older with multiple sclerosis. The CDR3 DNA reads TGCAGTGCTAGAGGGGGACAGGGAATGGCAGATACGCAGTATTTT. Its translation is CSARGGQGMADTQYF.